The clone carrying this T cell receptor beta chain was counted only a few times. Generated by immunoSEQ multiplex PCR, the TCRdb table keeps only in-frame clones and is missing some. Here the sample spans under 450,000 clones, about four fifths being singletons. The sample comes from a study of blood T cell repertoires in COVID-19. The overall study: The study drew acute and convalescent COVID-19 samples from the United States, Italy and Spain. The analysed material was cDNA or gDNA that came from T cells, B-cell-depleted T cells, or PBMCs.

The CDR3 length is 14 residues. Trimming pared 1 base from V and 5 bases from J, leaving 11 bases between. Germline CDR1 and CDR2: SGHAT and FQNNGV. This chain uses TRBV11-2 with TRBJ1-1; D not resolved. The sample consisted of peripheral blood. This receptor was taken from a human donor with acute or convalescent COVID-19. The donor label of this sample is uncertain. DNA of the CDR3: TGTGCCAGCAGCTTAGTGTCGGGAGGAACTGAAGCTTTCTTT. It is translated as CASSLVSGGTEAFF.